A single sample is the source of the 15 T cell receptor beta chains below, sequenced in a study of tumor-infiltrating lymphocytes in primary liver carcinoma. Unsorted bulk tissue (about 19-33 mg) underwent RNA and DNA co-extraction. Researchers generated TCR beta cDNA from approximately 500 ng of total RNA, relying on a constant-region primer. Three nested multiplex PCR rounds, a slightly modified ARM-PCR, produced the libraries for TCR beta. The first two PCR rounds, roughly 10 cycles each, used TRBV1-TRBV30 forward primers and a C-beta reverse primer. MiXCR, run by TCRdb on the multiplex PCR reads, gives a single entry per CDR3 protein. The sample includes approximately 20,000 distinct CDR3 sequences, approximately 79% of them seen just once. The sample taken for sequencing was liver tumor tissue from sampling region 1. Described subset: tumor region T1, superior pole. These receptors were collected from a woman aged 25 to 39 with primary liver carcinoma and hepatitis B virus infection.

Worth noting for this clonotype: A junction end diverges from the germline sequence, so it may reflect a read error. V and J are TRBV6-1 and TRBJ2-1; 14 nucleotides line up with TRBD2. The CDR3 covers 15 residues. CDR1 is MNHNS, CDR2 SASEGT, per germline. The CDR3 nucleotides read TGTGCCAGCTGGTGGGGACTAGCGGGAGAGAAGGAGCAGTCCTTC. Its translation is CASWWGLAGEKEQSF.

On this clonotype: A read error may account for a junction end that differs from germline. The V and J genes are TRBV28 and TRBJ2-5; D is perhaps TRBD1 (5 bases). The germline CDR1 and CDR2 sequences are MDHEN and SYDVKM. This CDR3 spans 14 amino acids. CDR3 loop: CASSLLGVEETQYF. The DNA for the CDR3 is TGTGCTAGCAGCCTCCTAGGGGTAGAAGAGACCCAGTACTTC.

CDR3 protein: CASYPGTSGYEQYF. The CDR3 region has the DNA TGTGCCAGCTACCCCGGGACTAGCGGTTACGAGCAGTACTTC. This sequence joins TRBV6-2 or TRBV6-3 and TRBJ2-7; 11 bases align to TRBD2. The V gene end was trimmed by 8 bases and the J gene end by 4 bases; junction bases not matched to a gene: 7. This CDR3 contains 14 residues. Germline CDR1 and CDR2: MNHEY and SVGEGT.

This clonotype was observed a single time. Here the CDR3 omits its conserved ending phenylalanine or tryptophan, so a read error is the likely source. The DNA is left out, because the CDR3 cannot be placed on it with certainty; the CDR3 is given as TCRdb lists it. The chain uses TRBV11-1 and TRBJ2-5; the table's D call of TRBD1 was not tested on the DNA. 14 amino acids form the CDR3, both terminal residues included. The germline V gene encodes CDR1 SGHAT and CDR2 FQDESV (reference sequence). CDR3 amino acids: CASSLAWREETLYL.

With regard to this clonotype: The final CDR3 position lacks the conserved phenylalanine or tryptophan, pointing to a likely read error. This chain connects TRBV6-5 to TRBJ2-2; 8 bases are shared with TRBD1. The CDR3 has 15 amino acids. Per the germline V gene, CDR1 is MNHEY and CDR2 is SVGAGI. Written as DNA, the CDR3 is TGTGCCAGCAGTCCGCGGACAGGGTCCACCGGGAAGCTGTTTCTT. Its translation: CASSPRTGSTGKLFL.

Concerning this clonotype itself: It is unclear where the CDR3 begins or ends on the DNA, so no DNA is shown, and the CDR3 is as TCRdb lists it. V is TRBV11-3 and J is TRBJ2-7; TRBD1, the table's D call, lacks a check against the DNA. Germline V gene lookup returns CDR1 SGHNT and CDR2 YENEEA. The CDR3 extends over 15 residues, inclusive of both ends. The CDR3 sequence: CSSSFGTGTTYEQYF.

On this clonotype itself: Germline is not matched at one junction end, which may reflect a read error. The rearrangement joins TRBV19 to TRBJ2-2, with unresolved D. The CDR3 length is 12 residues. Germline V lookup: CDR1 LNHDA, CDR2 SQIVND (reference sequence). CDR3 residues: CASSNWTGELFF. The DNA of the CDR3 is TGTGCCAGCAGTAATTGGACCGGGGAGCTGTTTTTT.

As for this clonotype: An end of the junction differs from the germline gene, which may be a read error. The chain couples TRBV12-3 or TRBV12-4 to TRBJ2-2; either TRBD1 or TRBD2 may fit D (5 bases each). CDR3 length: 15 residues. The CDR3 spells CTSSLRDVALVELFF. In DNA form, the CDR3 reads TGTACCAGCAGTTTAAGGGACGTAGCCCTAGTGGAGCTGTTTTTT.

This clonotype was seen at least ten times. The V and J genes are TRBV6-5 and TRBJ1-1, with TRBD1 identical over 7 bases. Germline-derived CDR1 and CDR2 are MNHEY and SVGAGI. Trimming at V came to 6 bases and at J to 4 bases, leaving 23 bases not matched to a gene. There are 19 residues in the CDR3. In DNA, the CDR3 is TGTGCCAGCAGCCTATTCCCCGACAGGGCCCAAGGAAAGGGCACTGAAGCTTTCTTT. It codes for CASSLFPDRAQGKGTEAFF.

Comment on this clonotype: Just one base apart from a much larger clone, this may be a read error. The chain is built from TRBV7-9 and TRBJ2-1; no definite D call. V was clipped by 5 bases and J by 5 bases, with 10 bases between them. Germline CDR1 reads SEHNR; CDR2 reads FQNEAQ (reference sequence). This CDR3 has 13 amino acids. This CDR3 reads CASSPWLDNEQFF. The CDR3 nucleotides are TGTGCCAGCAGCCCCTGGCTTGACAATGAGCAGTTCTTC.

Concerning this clonotype itself: One end of the junction does not line up with germline, which may come from a read error. This chain's CDR3 is CTSGPSGRDGEQYF. CDR3 coding DNA: TGTACCAGCGGCCCTAGCGGGAGGGATGGCGAGCAGTACTTT. The chain combines TRBV5-4 with TRBJ2-7; TRBD2 matches 12 bases. The germline CDR1 and CDR2 sequences are SGHNT and YYREEE (reference sequence). This CDR3 comprises 14 residues.

This clonotype has a count of ten or more. This rearrangement joins TRBV6-2 or TRBV6-3 to TRBJ1-4; the match to TRBD1 covers 7 bases. The V and J ends lost 4 bases and 5 bases, in that order; junction bases with no gene match: 4. CDR1 and CDR2 (germline): MNHEY, SVGEGT. CDR3 length: 14 amino acids. CDR3 in amino acids: CASSLRQGNEKLFF. The DNA for the CDR3 is TGTGCCAGCAGTTTACGACAGGGAAATGAAAAACTGTTTTTT.

A word on this clonotype: The junction shows a germline mismatch at one end, possibly a read error. The V and J genes are TRBV7-9 and TRBJ2-2; D gene unclear. The CDR3 is 12 residues long. CDR1 is SEHNR and CDR2 is FQNEAQ in the germline V gene (reference sequence). This CDR3 reads CTSSSRGGELFF. CDR3 DNA sequence: TGTACCAGTAGCTCAAGAGGCGGGGAGCTGTTTTTT.

The chain has TRBV4-3 and TRBJ2-7; weak D call: TRBD2 (6 bases). The CDR3 is 18 amino acids. The V gene lost 7 bases and the J gene lost 3 bases, with 28 bases spanning the gap. CDR1 and CDR2 from the germline V gene are LGHNA and YSLEER. The CDR3 nucleotides are TGCGCCAGCAAGCAAGCTGTGATGGGGGGTCACATTAGCTACGAGCAGTACTTC. Translating gives CASKQAVMGGHISYEQYF.

Note on this clonotype: A much larger clone sits a single nucleotide away, making a read error possible. The chain has TRBV29-1 and TRBJ2-7; D perhaps matches TRBD1 (7 bases). The CDR3 consists of 13 residues. The V and J ends lost 3 bases and 6 bases respectively, with 15 bases between them. Germline lookup yields CDR1 SQVTM and CDR2 ANQGSEA. The CDR3 nucleotides read TGCAGCGTTGAGGAGGGGGCGCCCTTCGAGCAGTACTTC. This translates into CSVEEGAPFEQYF.